The 7 T cell receptor beta chains below all came from one sample that was sequenced in a study of blood T cells in healthy people across ages. PCR was performed a second time for about 7 to 11 cycles using a sample-barcoded 5' primer and a J-beta primer mix. TCRdb used MiXCR to reprocess the 5' RACE reads, holding one entry per CDR3 protein. The table shows about 1.6 million distinct CDR3 sequences, with about 35% occurring only once. Sequenced: blood. The receptors derive from a woman aged 25 to 39 in good health.

This clonotype has more than one count but fewer than ten. The V call is TRBV4-1, the J call TRBJ1-2; TRBD1 is a possible D gene (5 bases). Germline CDR1 is MGHRA and CDR2 is YSYEKL. The germline V and J ends were trimmed by 3 bases and 4 bases, with 12 bases remaining between them. This CDR3 comprises 14 residues. CDR3 amino acids: CASSQWFGAYGYTF. Here the CDR3 DNA reads TGCGCCAGCAGCCAGTGGTTTGGGGCCTATGGCTACACCTTC.

There are many counts of this clonotype. The rearrangement joins TRBV29-1 to TRBJ2-7, with TRBD1 as a possible D gene (6 bases). Trimming cost V 6 bases and J 2 bases, with 14 bases left between them. Germline lookup yields CDR1 SQVTM and CDR2 ANQGSEA. CDR3 length: 13 residues. The CDR3 region is CSVKGTSAYEQYF. The CDR3 region has the DNA TGCAGCGTGAAAGGGACAAGCGCCTACGAGCAGTACTTC.

Note on this clonotype: A much larger clone sits a single nucleotide away, making a read error possible. The chain links TRBV5-1 to TRBJ2-5, with TRBD2 matching 8 bases. The germline V gene encodes CDR1 SGHRS and CDR2 YFSETQ. CDR3 length: 19 residues. The V segment lost 0 bases and the J segment 7 bases; nucleotides outside the gene matches: 20. CDR3 nucleotides: TGCGCCAGCAGCTTGGCCACCCCTATAGCGGGGTACCGGAGTGGGACCCAGTACTTC. Amino acids: CASSLATPIAGYRSGTQYF.

Many counts were recorded for this clonotype. CDR3 region: CASSLGAGNYEQYF. CDR3 bases: TGTGCCAGCAGCCTTGGGGCGGGGAACTACGAGCAGTACTTC. The chain combines TRBV7-7 with TRBJ2-7, with D tentatively TRBD2 (6 bases). Trimming took 5 bases from V and 3 from J, leaving 14 bases between them. Germline CDR1 is SSHAT and CDR2 is FNYEAQ (reference sequence). The CDR3 runs to 14 residues.

The genes are TRBV6-1 and TRBJ2-3; no definite D call. This CDR3 contains 15 residues. Trimming took 1 base from V and 6 from J, leaving 14 bases between them. Germline loops: CDR1 MNHNS, CDR2 SASEGT. The CDR3 DNA sequence: TGTGCCAGCAGTGAAGGATCCGTCCAGGCGGATACGCAGTATTTT. This encodes CASSEGSVQADTQYF.

The rearrangement links TRBV20-1 to TRBJ2-1; 15 bases align to TRBD2. CDR1 and CDR2 (germline): DFQATT, SNEGSKA (reference sequence). V was clipped by 5 bases and J by 0 bases; unmatched bases: 14. The CDR3 sequence is 20 residues long. CDR3 DNA sequence: TGCAGTGCTCCGACGCGAAAGGGACTAGCGGGGGGTCCCTCCTACAATGAGCAGTTCTTC. Protein product: CSAPTRKGLAGGPSYNEQFF.

V usage is TRBV2 and J usage is TRBJ2-7, with 7 nucleotides matching TRBD1. CDR1 and CDR2 (germline): SNHLY, FYNNEI. The V gene end was trimmed by 7 bases and the J gene end by 5 bases; junction bases not matched to a gene: 8. This CDR3 spans 13 amino acids. CDR3 residues: CASNETGSNEQYF. DNA for the CDR3: TGTGCCAGCAATGAGACAGGGTCAAACGAGCAGTACTTC.